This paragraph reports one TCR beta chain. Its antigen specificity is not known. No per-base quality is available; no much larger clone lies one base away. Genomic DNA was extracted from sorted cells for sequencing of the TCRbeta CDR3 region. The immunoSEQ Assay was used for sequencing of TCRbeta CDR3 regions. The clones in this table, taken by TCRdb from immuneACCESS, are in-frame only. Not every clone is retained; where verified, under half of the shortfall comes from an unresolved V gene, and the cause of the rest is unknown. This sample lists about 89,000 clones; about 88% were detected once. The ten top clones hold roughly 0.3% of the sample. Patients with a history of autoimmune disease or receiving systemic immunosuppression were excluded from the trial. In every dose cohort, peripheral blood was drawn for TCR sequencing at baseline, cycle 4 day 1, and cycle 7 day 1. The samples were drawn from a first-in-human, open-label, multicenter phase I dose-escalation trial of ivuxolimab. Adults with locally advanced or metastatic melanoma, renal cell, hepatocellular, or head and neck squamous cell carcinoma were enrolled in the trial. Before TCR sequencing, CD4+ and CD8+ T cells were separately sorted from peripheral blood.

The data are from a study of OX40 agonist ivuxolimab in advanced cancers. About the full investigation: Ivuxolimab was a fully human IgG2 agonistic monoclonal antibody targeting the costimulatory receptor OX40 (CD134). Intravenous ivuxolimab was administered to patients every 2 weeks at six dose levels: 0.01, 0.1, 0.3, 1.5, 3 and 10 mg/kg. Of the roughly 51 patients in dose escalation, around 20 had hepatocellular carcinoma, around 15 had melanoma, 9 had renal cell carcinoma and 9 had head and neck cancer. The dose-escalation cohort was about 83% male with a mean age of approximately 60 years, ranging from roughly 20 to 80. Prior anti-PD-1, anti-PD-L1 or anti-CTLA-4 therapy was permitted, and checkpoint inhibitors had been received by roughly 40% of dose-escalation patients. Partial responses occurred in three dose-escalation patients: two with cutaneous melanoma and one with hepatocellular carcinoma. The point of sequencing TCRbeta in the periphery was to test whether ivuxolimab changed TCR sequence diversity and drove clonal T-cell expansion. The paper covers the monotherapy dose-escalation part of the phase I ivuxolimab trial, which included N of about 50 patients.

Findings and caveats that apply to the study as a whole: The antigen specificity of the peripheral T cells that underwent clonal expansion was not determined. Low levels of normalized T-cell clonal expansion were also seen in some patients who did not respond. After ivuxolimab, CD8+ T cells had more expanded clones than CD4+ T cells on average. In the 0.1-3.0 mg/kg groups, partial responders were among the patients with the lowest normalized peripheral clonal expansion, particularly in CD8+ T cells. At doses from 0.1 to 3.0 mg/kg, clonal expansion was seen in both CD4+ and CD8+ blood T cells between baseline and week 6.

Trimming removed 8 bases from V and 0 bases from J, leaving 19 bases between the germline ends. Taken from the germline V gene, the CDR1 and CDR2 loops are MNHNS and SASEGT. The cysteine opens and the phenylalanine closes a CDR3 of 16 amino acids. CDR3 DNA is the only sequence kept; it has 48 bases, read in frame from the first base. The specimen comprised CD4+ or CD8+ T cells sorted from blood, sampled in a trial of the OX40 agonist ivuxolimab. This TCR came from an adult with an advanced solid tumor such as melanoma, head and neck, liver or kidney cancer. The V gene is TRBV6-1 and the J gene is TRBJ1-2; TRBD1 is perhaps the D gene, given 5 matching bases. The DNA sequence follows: TGTGCCAGCCGTGCCACGGCGGGGGGAGCTAACTATGGCTACACCTTC. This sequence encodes CASRATAGGANYGYTF.